This is a list of T cell receptor beta chains from one sample in a study of T cells in localized non-small cell lung cancer. TCRdb's copy holds only in-frame clones and misses some; the assay was immunoSEQ multiplex PCR. The repertoire holds about 18,000 clones, with approximately 91% as singletons. The starting material was peripheral blood, obtained before any cancer treatment. Source of these receptors: a woman aged 40 to 75 with stage I lung adenocarcinoma. Both conserved end residues are part of each CDR3. Each record gives: D gene, clone size, J gene, V gene, CDR3 protein, CDR3 DNA. A D gene is named only where the DNA matches it firmly. The size field is filled for only some rows; it gives once, few, many or a size class.

>TRBD1|NA|TRBJ1-5|TRBV18
CASSLGTGDQPQHF
TGTGCCAGCTCACTTGGGACAGGAGATCAGCCCCAGCATTTT
>NA|NA|TRBJ2-2|TRBV11-2
CASSLDPYGGELFF
TGTGCCAGCAGCTTAGATCCGTACGGCGGGGAGCTGTTTTTT
>NA|NA|TRBJ1-6|TRBV29-1
CSLTKGARNSPLHF
TGCAGCCTCACTAAAGGGGCGAGGAATTCACCCCTCCACTTT
>NA|NA|TRBJ2-2|TRBV5-1
CASSFIDVNTGELFF
TGCGCCAGCAGCTTCATCGACGTGAACACCGGGGAGCTGTTTTTT
>NA|NA|TRBJ2-7|TRBV27
CASTWTAYEQYF
TGTGCCAGCACGTGGACAGCATACGAGCAGTACTTC
>TRBD1|NA|TRBJ1-1|TRBV30
CAWSVQGDTEAFF
TGTGCCTGGAGTGTTCAGGGGGACACTGAAGCTTTCTTT
>NA|NA|TRBJ1-5|TRBV5-1
CASSLGAGDQPQHF
TGCGCCAGCAGCTTGGGGGCAGGGGATCAGCCCCAGCATTTT
>NA|NA|TRBJ1-3|TRBV21-1
CASSKDLVQGSMDTIYF
TGTGCCAGCAGCAAAGATTTGGTTCAGGGATCGATGGACACCATATATTTT
>NA|NA|TRBJ2-1|TRBV29-1
CSVEKERAGHHEQFF
TGCAGCGTTGAAAAGGAGAGAGCAGGTCACCATGAGCAGTTCTTC
>NA|NA|TRBJ2-1|TRBV5-4
CASSSPKTDYNEQFF
TGTGCCAGCAGCTCCCCCAAGACAGACTACAATGAGCAGTTCTTC
>NA|NA|TRBJ1-2|TRBV10-3
CAISEKEPGYTF
TGTGCCATCAGTGAGAAGGAGCCTGGCTACACCTTC
>NA|NA|TRBJ1-2|TRBV5-4
CASSPDRNYGYTF
TGTGCCAGCAGTCCAGACAGGAACTATGGCTACACCTTC
>NA|NA|TRBJ1-2|TRBV7-9
CASSLFSNGYTF
TGTGCCAGCAGCTTATTCAGCAATGGCTACACCTTC
>TRBD2|NA|TRBJ2-3|TRBV4-1
CASSQPTSGAVYTQYF
TGCGCCAGCAGCCAACCCACTAGCGGGGCGGTGTATACGCAGTATTTT
>NA|NA|TRBJ1-3|TRBV5-6
CASSSSIRVGNTIYF
TGTGCCAGCAGCTCTTCAATCCGGGTTGGAAACACCATATATTTT
>NA|once|TRBJ1-2|TRBV11-2
CASSPGGAYGYTF
TGTGCCAGCAGCCCGGGGGGAGCCTATGGCTACACCTTC
>NA|NA|TRBJ1-6|TRBV5-1
CASSLGWADNSPLHF
TGCGCCAGCAGCTTGGGTTGGGCGGATAATTCACCCCTCCACTTT
>NA|NA|TRBJ2-1|TRBV9
CASSVGGLGSYNEQFF
TGTGCCAGCAGCGTAGGGGGGCTTGGGTCCTACAATGAGCAGTTCTTC
>NA|NA|TRBJ1-1|TRBV15
CATSREDGEAFF
TGTGCCACCAGCAGAGAAGATGGTGAAGCTTTCTTT
>NA|NA|TRBJ1-1|TRBV28
CASSLPLGATEAFF
TGTGCCAGCAGTTTGCCTCTCGGGGCCACTGAAGCTTTCTTT
>NA|NA|TRBJ1-4|TRBV14
CASSQVKEKLFF
TGTGCCAGCAGCCAAGTAAAGGAAAAACTGTTTTTT
>TRBD1|NA|TRBJ2-7|TRBV19
CASTEGTGTEQYF
TGTGCCAGTACCGAAGGGACAGGGACCGAGCAGTACTTC
>NA|NA|TRBJ2-7|TRBV29-1
CSVEVEGTTYEQYF
TGCAGCGTTGAAGTTGAGGGGACGACCTACGAGCAGTACTTC
>NA|NA|TRBJ2-7|TRBV30
CAWSVYVPGGEQYF
TGTGCCTGGAGTGTATATGTGCCCGGGGGCGAGCAGTACTTC
>NA|NA|TRBJ2-1|TRBV2
CASSEAGSYNEQFF
TGTGCCAGCAGTGAGGCCGGGTCCTACAATGAGCAGTTCTTC